The clone carrying this TCR beta chain appeared a single time. Looked up from germline, CDR1 is MGHRA and CDR2 is YSYEKL. The CDR3 extends over 16 amino acids. Unmatched junction bases numbered 4, after V lost 0 bases and J lost 2 bases. Original processing notes: Nucleated cell counts were estimated from reference gene primer amplification. The protocol was immunoSEQ multiplex PCR, while the TCRdb copy is restricted to in-frame clones and leaves out a portion. D and trimming were read from the DNA, whereas the V and J calls and clone size are those reported in that table. The data contain some 140,000 clones, more than 60% of them singletons. This sample was included in a study of blood T cell repertoires in COVID-19. About the research overall: COVID-19 samples from acute and convalescent phases originated in the United States, Italy and Spain. From T cells, B-cell-depleted T cells, or PBMCs came the material, which was cDNA or gDNA.

The receptor was isolated from a man older than 75 with acute or convalescent COVID-19. The sequenced sample consisted of peripheral blood. The chain uses TRBV4-1 and TRBJ2-5; TRBD2 matches at 9 bases. The CDR3 spells CASSQDRLAGQETQYF. The CDR3 bases are TGCGCCAGCAGCCAAGATCGGCTAGCGGGGCAAGAGACCCAGTACTTC.